The entry below gives a single T cell receptor beta chain sequence along with its context. It has no known antigen specificity. There are no base qualities to consult, and no much larger clone falls within one base. The method was the immunoSEQ multiplex PCR assay. For the multiplex PCR, a mixture combining 60 forward primers for TCR Vbeta segments and 13 reverse primers for TCR Jbeta segments was used. A multiplex PCR assay on genomic DNA amplified the CDR3 region of rearranged TCR beta genes. On the Illumina HiSeq System, the amplified TCR beta libraries were sequenced as 87-base-pair reads. Processing in the source paper ran as follows. In a later analysis, tens of millions of unique TCR beta chains were counted across the roughly 700 repertoires, and roughly 11 million of these chains were shared by at least two donors. Raw reads were error-corrected and collapsed into unique sequences with a nearest-neighbor algorithm that merged closely related sequences to remove PCR and sequencing errors. V, D and J gene segments were assigned by aligning CDR3 sequences to IMGT reference sequences. For a sequence to be retained, a match of at least six nucleotides to both a V gene segment and a J gene segment was required. Rearrangements were called productive when the CDR3 lacked stop codons and stayed in frame with V and J; all others were non-productive. Following IMGT convention, CDR3 was defined as the stretch from the second conserved V-encoded cysteine up to the conserved J-encoded phenylalanine. The earlier analysis of about 530 of the donors excluded any sequence lacking an unambiguous match to a single V gene segment. In an earlier analysis of several hundred of the donors, V segments were called functional above 56.7% productive rearrangements and were called segregating when the between-donor standard deviation exceeded 5%. To diagnose cytomegalovirus status from the catalog of TCR beta chain sequences, a statistical classification framework was built. V and J gene assignment, in a later analysis, came from comparing TCR nucleotide sequences with IMGT/GENE-DB human TR gene sequences. Using the TCRdist pipeline, a later analysis assigned CDR3 sequences along with most-parsimonious VDJ recombination scenarios. In a later analysis, each TCR beta chain was defined by its CDR3 amino acid sequence together with its V-gene family, and reads lacking a unique V-gene family were excluded. As a way to deal with suspected cross-contamination and a sequencing artifact, a later analysis dropped 450 to 700 nucleotide sequences that were highly shared and had low generation probability. For each public chain, a later analysis derived a clonal expansion index from normalized ranks of inferred template counts within each repertoire. In a later analysis, generation probabilities were computed with a VDJ recombination model fitted to out-of-frame rearrangements, and the resulting probabilities were checked against IGoR. A later analysis scored TCR-TCR, TCR-HLA and TCR-CMV co-occurrence with hypergeometric tests, applying a repertoire-size bias correction to TCR pairs. False discovery rates were estimated in a later analysis by permuting HLA or CMV assignments 20 times. In a later analysis, co-occurring TCRs were grouped using DBSCAN, and TCRdist sequence similarity was added for clustering within HLA-allele-positive subsets. Repertoires with fewer than 30,000 or more than 120,000 public chains were left out of co-occurrence clustering, as were about 5 repertoires with anomalous nucleotide sharing. The table comes from immuneACCESS by way of TCRdb, which keeps in-frame sequences with V and J called. Part of the clones is missing from these tables; in studies checked, under half for an unresolved V gene and the rest for unknown reasons. That table supplies the V and J calls and clone size; D and trimming were determined from the DNA. The sample records roughly 200,000 clones, about 69% of which are singletons. The ten top clones hold about 3% of the sample.

The data derive from a study of cytomegalovirus exposure and HLA in healthy donors (dated by TCRdb to the late 2010s). For the study in its entirety: An earlier analysis of roughly 630 of the donors reported roughly 270 Gb of sequence data and 117 million unique TCR beta sequences from some 180 million T cells. About 280 gigabases of sequencing data and about 92 million unique TCR sequences made up an early release that covered approximately 620 HLA-typed donors. The genetic ancestry cluster associated with self-reported Caucasian donors included 70% to 85% of the 350 to 500 genotyped donors. The study was designed to test whether signatures of past pathogen exposure could be identified by cataloging public T cell receptors. The study used immunosequencing to profile the T cell repertoires of 670 or so subjects and linked those repertoires to cytomegalovirus serostatus. Besides the first cohort of approximately 710 subjects, a separate validation cohort made up of roughly 120 different subjects was used. The study combined high-throughput TCR immunosequencing, statistical association of individual TCRs with disease status, and machine learning to predict cytomegalovirus infection status. A later analysis re-examined previously published TCR beta repertoires from just over 650 donors and added high-resolution HLA genotyping to investigate patterns of TCR occurrence. The later analysis used no new phenotypic data to find candidate immune exposures, relying instead on TCR beta sequences and their occurrence across donors. An earlier analysis of roughly 600 of the donors used high-throughput TCR beta sequencing to judge whether each TCR beta V gene segment behaved as functional or pseudogenic. Alongside the repertoire data, information on donor age, sex, ethnicity and CMV serostatus was compiled. A later genetic analysis used genome-wide SNP genotypes for about three fifths of the 666 donors, treating that subset as a discovery cohort. All discovery cohort repertoires had been generated on a single sequencing platform. Both class I and class II loci were covered by HLA typing, at four-digit resolution. The number of donors typed differed by locus, with 629-630 for A, B, C, DRB1 and DQB1, around 500 for DQA1, approximately 580 for DPA1, and 400 to 490 for DPB1. Four to six DR-DQ haplotypes were handled as single units for association and clustering, since linkage in the cohort was strong. Across under 500 genotyped donors of the cohort, an average of approximately 220,000 unique TCR beta nucleotide sequences per donor were sequenced, and around 19% of those sequences were non-productive. The paper as a whole reports these results and caveats: In vitro tests confirmed that three of the cytomegalovirus-associated TCR beta chains recognize cytomegalovirus antigens. A cluster of highly shared sequence variants was judged likely to represent a technical artifact of the sequencing pipeline. In a later analysis, HLA-associated TCR beta chains showed more clonal expansion and lower generation probabilities than non-associated chains that were equally common. When HLA alleles, especially DR and DQ, strongly co-occurred, TCR associations were difficult to assign to individual alleles. The classifier was reported to diagnose cytomegalovirus status with high specificity and sensitivity in both the original cohort and the validation cohort. Because some donors lacked HLA typing at each locus, the association tests relied only on the typed subset. Roughly uniform sequencing depth across donors was assumed in presence/absence analyses, although this assumption may not hold. In a later genetic analysis, fewer N-insertions in productive TCRs were reported among donors in an Asian-associated ancestry cluster than the roughly 670-donor mean. In this cohort, only TCR beta chains were sequenced, and detectable features were limited by the absence of alpha or paired-chain data. Several of the top co-occurrence clusters appeared to be linked to parvovirus B19, influenza, CMV and Epstein-Barr virus, according to a later analysis. The study gave a list of about 160 TCR beta chains associated with cytomegalovirus. In a later analysis, TCR association rates were found to vary across HLA loci, with the most associated TCRs seen for DRB1 alleles and the fewest for HLA-C alleles. A later analysis found that most CMV-associated TCR beta chains appeared HLA-restricted, with HLA associations seemingly driven largely by CMV exposure. At a false discovery rate of 0.05, a later analysis linked approximately 18,000 TCR beta sequences to specific HLA alleles. Some IMGT-functional V segments, including TRBV6-2 and TRBV6-3, could not be distinguished by the 87-base-pair reads and were therefore excluded. A further reported finding was that TCR beta sequences accurately predicted the HLA-A and HLA-B alleles for most subjects in the first cohort. Around 16 rarely observed V segments, including chromosome 9 orphons, were excluded from the earlier analysis of a few hundred of the donors because counts were too low. According to the authors, the approach could potentially be generalized to other disease states and immunological phenotypes. Most TCR sequences were observed very rarely across donors, whereas some public TCRs were present in many individuals. The only immune exposure information available for the cohort was CMV serostatus. V-gene and J-gene trimming of TCR beta chains was associated with a missense DCLRE1C variant in a later genetic analysis, and the association was replicated in an independent cohort. Correlated functional status among segregating V segments might be attributable to linkage disequilibrium, but an unknown experimental factor could not be ruled out. In an earlier analysis of some 640 of the donors, most TCR beta V segments were observed in productive rearrangements about 90% or about 30% of the time, broadly matching IMGT annotations.

The trim is 5 bases for V and 3 bases for J, with a gap of 17 bases between the germline ends. Its CDR3 holds 15 amino acids, cysteine through phenylalanine. The kept DNA is CDR3 alone, 45 bases in frame from the first base. Looking up the germline V gene (reference sequence) yields CDR1 SEHNR and CDR2 FQNEAQ. The cohort comprised more than 550 healthy bone marrow donors. All cohort members were sampled while nominally healthy, although unrecorded immune exposures were likely present. The donor tested CMV seronegative, placing the donor among the 352 seronegative members of the cohort. Each donor provided a peripheral blood sample, and peripheral blood mononuclear cells were used for TCR beta sequencing. Genomic DNA was extracted from the blood cell samples with the Qiagen DNeasy Blood Extraction Kit.

The V and J segments used are TRBV7-9 and TRBJ2-7; the D gene is perhaps TRBD2, on 5 matching bases. Sample: PBMCs. This clonotype was sampled from a male donor in good health and CMV-seronegative. For the CDR3, the sequence is CASSQVGSFLYEQYF. In nucleotides, the sequence is TGTGCCAGCAGCCAGGTTGGGAGTTTCCTCTACGAGCAGTACTTC.